This note documents a single TCR beta chain sequence. Its antigen is as yet unknown. The record originates from a study of T cells in Graves' hyperthyroidism and ophthalmopathy. Study-level information: Sampling of peripheral blood happened at initial diagnosis, prior to any treatment. Study results and limitations: Ophthalmopathy could be told apart from stable hyperthyroidism with a 13 V-J model.

TCR beta CDR3 region amplification was performed from RNA transcripts. A first-round RT-PCR of the TCR CDR3 used the HTBI primer set. TCRdb processed the multiplex PCR reads anew with MiXCR; each CDR3 protein has one entry. The sample has 500,000 to 550,000 distinct CDR3 sequences; nearly 20% are singletons. Germline trimming cut 6 bases from V and 4 bases from J; bases unmatched to any gene: 6. The CDR3 length is 14 residues. PBMCs came from about 10 ml fresh peripheral blood. Input material: blood. V and J are TRBV12-3 or TRBV12-4 and TRBJ1-2; 9 nucleotides agree with TRBD1. This TCR came from a man aged 40-55 years with Graves' ophthalmopathy. The CDR3 spells CASRVGQGSYGYTF. The CDR3 bases are TGTGCCAGCAGAGTAGGACAGGGGTCCTATGGCTACACCTTC.